Listed here is a single TCR beta chain. The CDR3 runs to 12 residues. Germline lookup yields CDR1 SQVTM and CDR2 ANQGSEA. V lost 5 bases and J 3 bases, leaving 8 bases between the germline ends. This record comes from a study of blood T cell repertoires in COVID-19. At the level of the study: COVID-19 samples from acute and convalescent phases originated in the United States, Italy and Spain. T cells, B-cell-depleted T cells, or PBMCs provided the cDNA or gDNA that served as material.

Under the authors' procedure: Amplification of reference gene primers was used by the study to estimate nucleated cell counts. The protocol was immunoSEQ multiplex PCR, while the TCRdb copy is restricted to in-frame clones and leaves out a portion. The V and J calls and the clone size are those of that table, but D and trimming were determined from the DNA. In the table there are about 170,000 clones, roughly nine tenths of which are singletons. Material for sequencing was peripheral blood. The chain recombines TRBV29-1 with TRBJ2-4; D is undetermined. The TCR comes from a man aged 45-60 years with acute or convalescent COVID-19. CDR3 in amino acids: CSVLSGKNIQYF. For the CDR3, the DNA is TGCAGCGTTCTATCGGGCAAAAACATTCAGTACTTC.